These 21 T cell receptor beta chains were sequenced from one sample in a study of shared clonotypes between healthy human individuals. Naive CD8 populations comprised CD45RO-negative cells positively selected for CCR7, excluding terminally differentiated effector memory CD45RA+ cells. Assay: immunoSEQ multiplex PCR; the TCRdb copy retains only in-frame clones and omits some. The table shows millions of clones, with around 93% occurring only once. Input material: naive CD8+ T cells from PBMCs. The receptors originated from a man younger than 30 in good health. Some clones in this sample may be carry-over from other donors' samples.

The chain carries TRBV27 and TRBJ1-5, with 7 bases that match TRBD1. V lost 2 bases and J lost 7; bases outside the gene matches: 11. This CDR3 contains 16 residues. Germline CDR1 is MNHEY and CDR2 is SMNVEV (reference sequence). The CDR3 sequence is CASSLIGAGGPQPQHF. The CDR3 bases are TGTGCCAGCAGTTTAATAGGGGCAGGGGGACCCCAGCCCCAGCATTTT.

Comments on this clone: This same CDR3 is encoded by further DNA sequences in the sample. The rearrangement joins TRBV10-3 to TRBJ2-7; D is perhaps TRBD1 (6 bases). Germline assignment: CDR1 ENHRY and CDR2 SYGVKD. The CDR3 consists of 16 residues. V was shortened by 2 bases and J by 0 bases, with 14 bases between the two germline ends. The CDR3 loop reads CAISERGGRSSYEQYF. The CDR3 DNA is TGTGCCATCAGTGAGCGTGGGGGCCGGAGCTCCTACGAGCAGTACTTC.

The rearrangement links TRBV7-3 to TRBJ2-3; the match to TRBD2 covers 9 bases. Germline CDR1 reads SGHTA; CDR2 reads FQGTGA. This CDR3 is 18 amino acids long. V was clipped by 3 bases and J by 3 bases; unmatched bases: 13. CDR3 loop: CASSFKSSGIGGTDTQYF. DNA for the CDR3: TGTGCCAGCAGCTTTAAGTCTAGCGGGATCGGAGGGACAGATACGCAGTATTTT.

The gene calls are TRBV19 and TRBJ2-2, with 9 bases that match TRBD1. The CDR3 contains 17 residues. CDR1 LNHDA and CDR2 SQIVND come from the germline V gene (reference sequence). V gave up 10 bases and J gave up 3 bases; unmatched junction bases: 15. In nucleotides, the CDR3 is TGTGCCACTCACGATAAGGGACAGGGTGGGGACACCGGGGAGCTGTTTTTT. Its protein is CATHDKGQGGDTGELFF.

In its sample, this clone was seen once. The J gene is TRBJ1-1, the V gene TRBV27, with D maybe TRBD1 (5 bases). This CDR3 spans 13 amino acids. Germline V gene lookup returns CDR1 MNHEY and CDR2 SMNVEV (reference sequence). V lost 2 bases to trimming and J lost 7 bases, with 11 bases between them. The chain's CDR3 is CASSLMGVSEAFF. CDR3 DNA sequence: TGTGCCAGCAGTTTAATGGGGGTGAGTGAAGCTTTCTTT.

For this clone: Additional DNA sequences in this sample encode the identical CDR3. This rearrangement joins TRBV7-9 to TRBJ1-1; D is unresolved. CDR1 is SEHNR and CDR2 is FQNEAQ in the germline V gene (reference sequence). This CDR3 has 12 residues. V was clipped by 1 base and J by 8 bases, with 8 bases between them. The CDR3 sequence is CASSLGRREAFF. DNA for the CDR3: TGTGCCAGCAGCTTAGGAAGAAGGGAAGCTTTCTTT.

The rearrangement joins TRBV11-2 to TRBJ2-7; D possibly corresponds to TRBD2 (5 bases). V was shortened by 1 base and J by 1 base, with 11 bases between the two germline ends. CDR3 length equals 15 residues. The germline CDR1 and CDR2 sequences are SGHAT and FQNNGV. This chain's CDR3 is CASSLVRVPSYEQYF. In DNA form, the CDR3 reads TGTGCCAGCAGCTTAGTGCGGGTCCCGTCCTACGAGCAGTACTTC.

The V call is TRBV7-8, the J call TRBJ1-3; the D gene is possibly TRBD1 (5 bases). The CDR3 loop spans 18 amino acids. V shed 2 bases and J shed 0 bases, with 17 bases lying between them. Germline V lookup: CDR1 SGHVS, CDR2 FQNEAQ. The CDR3 loop is CASSLMLGDFLSGNTIYF. The CDR3 DNA sequence: TGTGCCAGCAGCTTAATGCTCGGGGACTTTCTCTCTGGAAACACCATATATTTT.

The DNA for the CDR3 is TGTGCCAGCAGCCTGTCGAGACAATATCCCTACGAGCAGTACTTC. Amino acids: CASSLSRQYPYEQYF. This chain joins TRBV27 and TRBJ2-7; D not resolved. Trimming cost V 6 bases and J 2 bases, with 17 bases left between them. Germline CDR1 and CDR2: MNHEY and SMNVEV (reference sequence). CDR3 size: 15 residues.

The gene calls are TRBV7-9 and TRBJ2-4; TRBD1 aligns across 10 bases. The V gene's germline CDR1 is SEHNR and CDR2 FQNEAQ (reference sequence). J was trimmed by 1 base and V by 4 bases; bases with no gene match: 4. This CDR3 spans 16 amino acids. This chain's CDR3 is CASSSGQGNAKNIQYF. In nucleotides, the CDR3 is TGTGCCAGCAGCTCGGGACAGGGGAATGCCAAAAACATTCAGTACTTC. Complete variable domain (other parts from reference TRBV7-9 and TRBJ2-4): DTGVSQNPRHKITKRGQNVTFRCDPISEHNRLYWYRQTLGQGPEFLTYFQNEAQLEKSRLLSDRFSAERPKGSFSTLEIQRTEQGDSAMYLCASSSGQGNAKNIQYFGAGTRLSVL.

The CDR3 DNA reads as TGTGCCATCAGTCAAGGGGGCCGCTCCTACGAGCAGTACTTC. It specifies CAISQGGRSYEQYF. The chain employs TRBV10-3 and TRBJ2-7; 7 nucleotides agree with TRBD1. The junction had 4 bases not matched to a gene; V was cut back by 5 bases and J by 0 bases. Germline assignment: CDR1 ENHRY and CDR2 SYGVKD. This CDR3 is built from 14 residues.

This clone was recorded only once. V and J are TRBV5-8 and TRBJ2-2, with D unresolved. The CDR3 has 12 amino acids. V lost 3 bases and J 3 bases, leaving 3 bases between the germline ends. In germline, CDR1 is SGHTS, CDR2 YDEGEE. The CDR3 protein is CASSWDTGELFF. The CDR3 nucleotides read TGTGCCAGCAGCTGGGACACCGGGGAGCTGTTTTTT.

This clone was counted a few times. The genes are TRBV7-3 and TRBJ2-2; D uncertain. V lost 3 bases and J 4 bases, leaving 12 bases between the germline ends. Germline CDR1 and CDR2: SGHTA and FQGTGA. The CDR3 has 15 amino acids. The CDR3 is CASSLRHVGTGELFF. CDR3 coding DNA: TGTGCCAGCAGCTTGCGTCATGTGGGCACCGGGGAGCTGTTTTTT.

The genes are TRBV4-1 and TRBJ2-7; no clear D gene. Trimming removed 0 bases from V and 4 bases from J, with 4 bases in between. The CDR3 extends over 12 amino acids. CDR1 is MGHRA and CDR2 is YSYEKL in the germline V gene. CDR3 protein: CASSQDEYEQYF. The CDR3 coding sequence is TGCGCCAGCAGCCAAGACGAGTACGAGCAGTACTTC.

The V call is TRBV28, the J call TRBJ2-1, with D perhaps TRBD2 (6 bases). V lost 5 bases and J lost 0, with 23 bases in between. Per the germline V gene, CDR1 is MDHEN and CDR2 is SYDVKM. The CDR3 runs to 19 residues. As DNA, the CDR3 is TGTGCCAGCAGTCTTTCCCTAAGGAGGCGGGGTAGCTCCTACAATGAGCAGTTCTTC. Encoded protein: CASSLSLRRRGSSYNEQFF.

The chain couples TRBV5-1 to TRBJ2-1, with 8 bases identical to TRBD1. The germline gives CDR1 SGHRS, CDR2 YFSETQ. This CDR3 region has 15 residues. Trimming took 4 bases from V and 3 from J; bases not matched to a gene: 6. CDR3 sequence: CASSGTGGLYNEQFF. CDR3 DNA: TGCGCCAGCAGCGGGACAGGTGGACTCTACAATGAGCAGTTCTTC.

The chain links TRBV7-2 to TRBJ2-6; D remains ambiguous. This CDR3 spans 16 amino acids. The V end was cut by 5 bases, the J end by 1 base, with 12 bases between. Germline CDR1 is SGHTA and CDR2 is FQGNSA. The CDR3: CASSRLGPSGANVLTF. CDR3 in DNA: TGTGCCAGCAGCCGTCTTGGGCCTTCTGGGGCCAACGTCCTGACTTTC.

The CDR3 loop reads CASSKGTSGPTDTQYF. Here the CDR3 DNA reads TGTGCCAGCAGCAAAGGGACTAGCGGCCCCACAGATACGCAGTATTTT. The chain links TRBV9 to TRBJ2-3, with 11 bases lining up with TRBD2. Germline CDR1 SGDLS, CDR2 YYNGEE. V trimming: 4 bases; J trimming: 2 bases; junction bases outside the gene matches: 6. The CDR3 consists of 16 residues.

This clone was observed once. This chain links TRBV29-1 with TRBJ2-3, with 8 bases matching TRBD2. The CDR3 spans 13 residues. The germline V gene encodes CDR1 SQVTM and CDR2 ANQGSEA. V dropped 8 bases and J dropped 6; count of bases not matched to a gene: 10. CDR3 nucleotide sequence: TGCAGCCTGCGGAGCGGGAGAGGTGATACGCAGTATTTT. This gives the protein CSLRSGRGDTQYF.

In its sample, this clone was seen a few times. The CDR3 loop reads CASRITRGDGTEAFF. The CDR3, as DNA: TGTGCCAGCAGAATCACCAGGGGTGACGGCACTGAAGCTTTCTTT. V gene TRBV6-5 combines with J gene TRBJ1-1; a weak D match, TRBD1 (6 bases). V lost 6 bases and J 4 bases, leaving 18 bases between the germline ends. The CDR3 has 15 amino acids. From germline, CDR1 is MNHEY and CDR2 SVGAGI.

This clone was seen once. The J gene is TRBJ2-7, the V gene TRBV7-9; TRBD2 matches at 7 bases. The CDR3 consists of 15 residues. CDR1 is SEHNR and CDR2 is FQNEAQ in the germline V gene (reference sequence). Trimming cost V 5 bases and J 0 bases; bases outside gene matches: 7. CDR3 coding DNA: TGTGCCAGCAGCCCCACCGGGAGGAACTCCTACGAGCAGTACTTC. This codes for CASSPTGRNSYEQYF.